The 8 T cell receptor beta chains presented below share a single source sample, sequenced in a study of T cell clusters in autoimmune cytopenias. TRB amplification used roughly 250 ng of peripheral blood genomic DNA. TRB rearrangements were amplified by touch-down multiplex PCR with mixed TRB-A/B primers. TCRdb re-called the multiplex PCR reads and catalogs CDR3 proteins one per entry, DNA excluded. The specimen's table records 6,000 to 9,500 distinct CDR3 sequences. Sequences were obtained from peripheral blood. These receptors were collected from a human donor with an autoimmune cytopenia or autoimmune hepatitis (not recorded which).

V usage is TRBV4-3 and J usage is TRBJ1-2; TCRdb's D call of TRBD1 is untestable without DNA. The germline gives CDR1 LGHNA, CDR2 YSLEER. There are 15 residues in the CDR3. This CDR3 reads CASSPGTGVNYGYTF.

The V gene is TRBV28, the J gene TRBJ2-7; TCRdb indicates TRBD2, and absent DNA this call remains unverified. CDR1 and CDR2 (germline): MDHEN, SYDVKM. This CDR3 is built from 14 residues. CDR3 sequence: CASSRASGTYEQYF.

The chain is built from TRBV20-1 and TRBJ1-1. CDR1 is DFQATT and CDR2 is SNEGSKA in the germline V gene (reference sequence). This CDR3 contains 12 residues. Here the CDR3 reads CSASERPAEAFF.

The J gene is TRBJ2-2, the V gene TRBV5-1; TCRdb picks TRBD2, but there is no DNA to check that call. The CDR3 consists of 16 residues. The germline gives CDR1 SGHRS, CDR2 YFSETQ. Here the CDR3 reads CASSLGLAGAYGELFF. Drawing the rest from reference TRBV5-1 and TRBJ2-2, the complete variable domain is KAGVTQTPRYLIKTRGQQVTLSCSPISGHRSVSWYQQTPGQGLQFLFEYFSETQRNKGNFPGRFSGRQFSNSRSEMNVSTLELGDSALYLCASSLGLAGAYGELFFGEGSRLTVL.

The chain's CDR3 is CASRPTTTYTGELFF. V is TRBV4-3 and J is TRBJ2-2. The germline gives CDR1 LGHNA, CDR2 YSLEER. The CDR3 has 15 residues.

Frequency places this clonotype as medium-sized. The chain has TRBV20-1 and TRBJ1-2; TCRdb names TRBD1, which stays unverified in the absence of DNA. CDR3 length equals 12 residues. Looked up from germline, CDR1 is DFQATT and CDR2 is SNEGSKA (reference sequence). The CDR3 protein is CSASRADYGYTF.

The CDR3 region is CASSTGQGLGNEQFF. The chain combines TRBV12-3 or TRBV12-4 with TRBJ2-1; lacking DNA, the TRBD1 call made by TCRdb goes unchecked. The CDR3 runs 15 residues.

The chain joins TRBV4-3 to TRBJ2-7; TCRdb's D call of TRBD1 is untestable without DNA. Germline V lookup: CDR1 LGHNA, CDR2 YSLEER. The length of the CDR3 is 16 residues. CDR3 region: CASSQDWLVDWGEQYF.